Given below is one TCR beta chain in context. The target of this receptor is not known. No qualities accompany the bases; no much larger clone lies one base away. Blood samples were collected up to 4 times in the first month after transplant and then at least monthly when available. This entry comes from a study of graft-versus-host responses after intestinal transplantation (TCRdb year 2021). For the wider study: Multivisceral, liver-intestinal, or isolated intestinal transplants were received by the recipients. A peak of at least 4% donor T cells among recipient peripheral blood mononuclear cells was the definition used for donor T cell macrochimerism. Alloreactive clones were identified by sequencing pre-transplant mixed lymphocyte reaction products and comparing them with unstimulated pre-transplant donor and recipient T cells. All recipients received anti-thymocyte globulin induction followed by maintenance tacrolimus and steroids for around three years. Samples from three later patients were sequenced in-house on an Illumina MiSeq with MiXCR processing rather than by the commercial service. After intestinal transplantation, graft-versus-host and host-versus-graft alloreactive T cell clones were followed in the graft, circulation and bone marrow using bulk TCR-beta CDR3 sequencing. The cohort enrolled about two dozen intestinal transplant recipients, one of whom was a retransplant, and a few patients without pretransplant specimens were excluded. Beyond this particular receptor, the publication reports: Early after transplant, peak levels of circulating GvH clones were associated with declines in HvG clones. Patients with donor T cell macrochimerism had high GvH to HvG T cell clonal ratios in their allografts. GvH clones turned up in recipient bone marrow, with some appearing earlier in ileal mucosa or blood, a pattern consistent with an intestinal mucosal origin. The conclusions were limited by the relatively low number and heterogeneity of the intestinal transplant patients.

Libraries were built with the immunoSEQ multiplex PCR assay. For most patients, high-throughput TCR-beta CDR3 sequencing of genomic DNA was performed by Adaptive Biotechnologies. The original methods were these. TCR sequencing data were retrieved from Adaptive's ImmunoSEQ software for 15 to 20 patients, whereas a few other patients were processed with MiXCR and VDJtools. CDR3 nucleotide sequences shared between donor and recipient were removed because the origin of such sequences could not be assigned. At least 2-fold expansion over unstimulated cells and a minimum CFSE-low frequency of 0.002% (template counts) or 0.001% (read counts) were required for clones to be classified as alloreactive. Clones detected in sequenced pre-transplant spleen, lymph node, or MLR CFSE-low populations of the donor or recipient were defined as mappable. The cumulative frequency of alloreactive clones was calculated as a percentage of all sequences, weighted by copy number. Not all clones reach the TCRdb copy of this immuneACCESS table, which keeps in-frame sequences only. Checked studies attribute under half of the gap to unresolved V genes and leave the rest unexplained. V, J and clone size are taken as reported in that table, and D and trimming were inferred from the DNA itself. This sample comprises around 39,000 clones, just over 90% of them detected only once. The top ten constitute around 3.6% of the sample.

The source of this sequence is a human patient who received an intestinal transplant, so some T cells may come from the graft donor. The sequenced sample was PBMCs, obtained 734 days after intestinal transplantation.

The nucleotide sequence reads TGTGCCAGTGCTTGGACTAGCAGGCAGACCCAGTACTTC. It codes for CASAWTSRQTQYF. The V and J segments used are TRBV19 and TRBJ2-5, with 8 bases in between that match TRBD2. The germline V gene (reference sequence) yields LNHDA for CDR1 and SQIVND for CDR2. There are 13 amino acids in the CDR3, from cysteine to phenylalanine inclusive. Only CDR3 DNA remains: 39 bases, in frame from the first base. Relative to germline, V is missing 8 bases and J is missing 6 bases, with 8 bases of the junction outside any gene match.